This is a list of T cell receptor beta chains from one sample in a study of blood T cell repertoires in COVID-19. Repertoires were generated with immunoSEQ multiplex PCR, while TCRdb's copy carries only in-frame clones and drops some. Here the sample spans around 220,000 clones, 70% to 90% being singletons. The specimen was peripheral blood. The receptors derive from a man aged 50 to 59 with acute or convalescent COVID-19. CDR3s include the opening cysteine and the closing phenylalanine or tryptophan. The D gene is left open where the match is weak. Clone size is stated in some rows and not others, as once, few, many or a class when expanded.

J gene: TRBJ1-6; clone size: few; V gene: TRBV10-2; D gene: TRBD1; CDR3 protein: CASRTGGARNSPLHF; CDR3 DNA: TGCGCCAGCAGGACAGGGGGCGCACGGAATTCACCCCTCCACTTT
J gene: TRBJ1-5; clone size: -; V gene: TRBV12-3/TRBV12-4; D gene: TRBD1; CDR3 protein: CASRSGGQPQHF; CDR3 DNA: TGTGCCAGCAGGTCAGGGGGCCAGCCCCAGCATTTT
J gene: TRBJ2-3; clone size: -; V gene: TRBV3-1/TRBV3-2; D gene: -; CDR3 protein: CASSQAQGRDTQYF; CDR3 DNA: TGTGCCAGCAGCCAAGCACAGGGTCGGGATACGCAGTATTTT
J gene: TRBJ1-1; clone size: -; V gene: TRBV18; D gene: -; CDR3 protein: CASSPKTGSNTEAFF; CDR3 DNA: TGTGCCAGCTCACCAAAGACAGGTTCGAACACTGAAGCTTTCTTT
J gene: TRBJ2-3; clone size: -; V gene: TRBV18; D gene: -; CDR3 protein: CASSPATADTQYF; CDR3 DNA: TGTGCCAGCTCACCAGCGACTGCCGATACGCAGTATTTT
J gene: TRBJ2-3; clone size: -; V gene: TRBV6-5; D gene: TRBD1; CDR3 protein: CASRRQGMTDTQYF; CDR3 DNA: TGTGCCAGCAGGAGACAGGGCATGACAGATACGCAGTATTTT
J gene: TRBJ1-2; clone size: few; V gene: TRBV6-5; D gene: -; CDR3 protein: CASSYWADYGYTF; CDR3 DNA: TGTGCCAGCAGTTACTGGGCAGACTATGGCTACACCTTC
J gene: TRBJ1-1; clone size: -; V gene: TRBV6-1; D gene: -; CDR3 protein: CASSEVRATEAFF; CDR3 DNA: TGTGCCAGCAGTGAAGTTAGAGCCACTGAAGCTTTCTTT
J gene: TRBJ1-3; clone size: few; V gene: TRBV11-2; D gene: -; CDR3 protein: CASSQQITEANTIYF; CDR3 DNA: TGTGCCAGCAGCCAACAAATTACGGAGGCTAACACCATATATTTT
J gene: TRBJ1-6; clone size: few; V gene: TRBV5-4; D gene: -; CDR3 protein: CASSTQNSPLHF; CDR3 DNA: TGTGCCAGCAGCACACAGAATTCACCCCTCCACTTT
J gene: TRBJ1-1; clone size: -; V gene: TRBV10-3; D gene: -; CDR3 protein: CAIRADQNTEAFF; CDR3 DNA: TGTGCCATCAGGGCCGATCAGAACACTGAAGCTTTCTTT
J gene: TRBJ2-3; clone size: once; V gene: TRBV5-1; D gene: TRBD2; CDR3 protein: CASRAPRGTSGGFADTQYF; CDR3 DNA: TGCGCCAGCAGAGCCCCTCGGGGGACTAGCGGGGGGTTCGCAGATACGCAGTATTTT
J gene: TRBJ2-1; clone size: -; V gene: TRBV3-1/TRBV3-2; D gene: TRBD2; CDR3 protein: CASSLGLAGPSYNEQFF; CDR3 DNA: TGTGCCAGCAGCCTTGGACTAGCGGGGCCTTCCTACAATGAGCAGTTCTTC
J gene: TRBJ1-1; clone size: -; V gene: TRBV10-2; D gene: -; CDR3 protein: CASSDPDRRTPWAFF; CDR3 DNA: TGCGCCAGCAGTGACCCAGACAGACGAACCCCGTGGGCTTTCTTT
J gene: TRBJ1-1; clone size: -; V gene: TRBV6-5; D gene: -; CDR3 protein: CASRGNRNTEAFF; CDR3 DNA: TGTGCCAGCAGAGGAAACAGGAACACTGAAGCTTTCTTT
J gene: TRBJ1-1; clone size: -; V gene: TRBV10-1; D gene: -; CDR3 protein: CASSDRRKAFF; CDR3 DNA: TGCGCCAGCAGTGACCGGAGAAAAGCTTTCTTT
J gene: TRBJ2-2; clone size: once; V gene: TRBV11-2; D gene: -; CDR3 protein: CASSFRPIQGTGELFF; CDR3 DNA: TGTGCCAGCAGCTTCCGGCCTATACAGGGCACCGGGGAGCTGTTTTTT
J gene: TRBJ1-2; clone size: -; V gene: TRBV7-9; D gene: -; CDR3 protein: CASSSWEGDGYTF; CDR3 DNA: TGTGCCAGCAGCTCATGGGAGGGGGATGGCTACACCTTC
J gene: TRBJ2-3; clone size: -; V gene: TRBV5-4; D gene: TRBD2; CDR3 protein: CASSLEAPSGGVVLTDTQYF; CDR3 DNA: TGTGCCAGCAGCTTGGAAGCACCTAGCGGGGGGGTAGTTCTGACAGATACGCAGTATTTT
J gene: TRBJ1-5; clone size: -; V gene: TRBV10-3; D gene: -; CDR3 protein: CAISESIVADNQPQHF; CDR3 DNA: TGTGCCATCAGTGAGTCGATTGTGGCAGACAATCAGCCCCAGCATTTT
J gene: TRBJ2-5; clone size: -; V gene: TRBV9; D gene: -; CDR3 protein: CASSPNFATQYF; CDR3 DNA: TGTGCCAGCAGCCCCAACTTCGCGACCCAGTACTTC
J gene: TRBJ2-7; clone size: -; V gene: TRBV19; D gene: TRBD2; CDR3 protein: CASSPRAGGHSEQYF; CDR3 DNA: TGTGCCAGTAGTCCTCGGGCGGGGGGGCATAGCGAGCAGTACTTC
J gene: TRBJ2-5; clone size: -; V gene: TRBV7-8; D gene: -; CDR3 protein: CASSSRPEGETQYF; CDR3 DNA: TGTGCCAGCAGTTCTCGTCCGGAGGGAGAGACCCAGTACTTC
J gene: TRBJ2-5; clone size: -; V gene: TRBV4-1; D gene: -; CDR3 protein: CASSQGHTSQETQYF; CDR3 DNA: TGCGCCAGCAGCCAAGGGCATACCTCACAAGAGACCCAGTACTTC
J gene: TRBJ2-1; clone size: -; V gene: TRBV18; D gene: TRBD2; CDR3 protein: CASSHAGTSVYNEQFF; CDR3 DNA: TGTGCCAGCTCACACGCCGGGACTAGCGTGTACAATGAGCAGTTCTTC
J gene: TRBJ2-5; clone size: -; V gene: TRBV5-6; D gene: TRBD1; CDR3 protein: CASSPTGGRQETQYF; CDR3 DNA: TGTGCCAGCAGCCCTACAGGGGGCCGGCAAGAGACCCAGTACTTC
J gene: TRBJ1-2; clone size: once; V gene: TRBV19; D gene: -; CDR3 protein: CASSIVGGAGRYTF; CDR3 DNA: TGTGCCAGTAGTATAGTAGGCGGGGCAGGACGTTACACCTTC
J gene: TRBJ1-5; clone size: -; V gene: TRBV2; D gene: TRBD1; CDR3 protein: CASGDRPYSNQPQHF; CDR3 DNA: TGTGCCAGCGGGGACAGACCTTATAGCAATCAGCCCCAGCATTTT
J gene: TRBJ1-6; clone size: once; V gene: TRBV6-5; D gene: TRBD1; CDR3 protein: CASRITGGYDSPLHF; CDR3 DNA: TGTGCCAGCAGAATAACAGGGGGCTATGATTCACCCCTCCACTTT